This TCR beta chain stems from a study of T cells in Graves' hyperthyroidism and ophthalmopathy. Study context: Pretreatment peripheral blood was obtained at initial diagnosis. Study conclusions and caveats: Most expanded thyroid clonotypes above 0.001 also appeared in blood.

Diagnostic assessment was based on clinical symptoms, serum thyroxine and TRAb, thyroid ultrasound and orbital computed tomography. RNA transcripts gave rise to amplified TCR beta CDR3 regions. With the HTBI primer set, the TCR CDR3 went through a first round of RT-PCR. MiXCR, applied by TCRdb to the multiplex PCR reads, yields one record per CDR3 protein. The table records 250,000 to 400,000 distinct CDR3 sequences, about an eighth of them present only once. Of note for this clonotype: Antigen unknown.

CDR1 and CDR2 (germline): SEHNR, FQNEAQ (reference sequence). The CDR3 contains 19 residues. Unmatched junction bases numbered 10, after V lost 1 base and J lost 0 bases. The sequenced sample was blood. This receptor was obtained from a woman in her 40s with Graves' ophthalmopathy. The gene calls are TRBV7-9 and TRBJ2-1, with 9 bases that match TRBD2. The CDR3 nucleotides are TGTGCCAGCAGCTTAGGCGTTAGCGGGAGCCAAAGCTCCTACAATGAGCAGTTCTTC. It encodes CASSLGVSGSQSSYNEQFF. Full variable domain (rest looked up from reference TRBV7-9 and TRBJ2-1): DTGVSQNPRHKITKRGQNVTFRCDPISEHNRLYWYRQTLGQGPEFLTYFQNEAQLEKSRLLSDRFSAERPKGSFSTLEIQRTEQGDSAMYLCASSLGVSGSQSSYNEQFFGPGTRLTVL.